The clone carrying this T cell receptor beta chain has just one count. Its antigen remains unidentified. Trimming removed 0 bases from V and 8 bases from J; junction bases left unmatched: 10. The CDR3 consists of 16 residues. From germline, CDR1 is MGHRA and CDR2 YSYEKL. The data originate from a study of cytomegalovirus exposure and HLA in healthy donors. Only in-frame clones appear in the TCRdb table, and some are missing; sequencing was by immunoSEQ multiplex PCR. Of about 82,000 clones in the sample, 85% to 95% were seen once. Points from the study as a whole: In vitro assays verified that a few CMV-associated chains recognized CMV antigens specifically. Many donors shared some public TCRs, even though most TCR sequences were rare.

The receptor was isolated from a man aged 18 to 29 in good health and CMV-seronegative. Sample: PBMCs. This chain connects TRBV4-1 to TRBJ2-1, with TRBD2 matching over 7 bases. The CDR3 sequence: CASSQDPGGRGDEQFF. The CDR3 coding sequence is TGCGCCAGCAGCCAAGACCCGGGCGGACGGGGGGATGAGCAGTTCTTC.